This T cell receptor (beta chain) derives from a study of cytomegalovirus exposure and HLA in healthy donors. Regarding the study as a whole: In a later analysis, an Asian-associated ancestry cluster reportedly showed fewer N-insertions than the approximately 610-donor mean.

PCR involved 60 Vbeta and 13 Jbeta primers. Sequencing was performed with immunoSEQ multiplex PCR; in TCRdb, only in-frame clones are kept and a portion is missing. This sample yields 130,000 to 150,000 clones, of which less than 85% are seen a single time; around 10% belongs to the top ten. Trimming at V came to 6 bases and at J to 0 bases, leaving 10 bases not matched to a gene. This CDR3 contains 18 residues. The germline CDR1 and CDR2 sequences are SEHNR and FQNEAQ (reference sequence). Worth noting for this clone: Its matching antigen is unknown.

Sequences were obtained from PBMCs. The chain links TRBV7-9 to TRBJ1-4; 10 bases are a match to TRBD1. The source of this sequence is a woman in her forties or fifties in good health and CMV-seropositive. CDR3 protein: CASSHYGTGVTTNEKLFF. The CDR3 DNA follows: TGTGCCAGCAGTCACTACGGGACAGGGGTCACAACTAATGAAAAACTGTTTTTT.